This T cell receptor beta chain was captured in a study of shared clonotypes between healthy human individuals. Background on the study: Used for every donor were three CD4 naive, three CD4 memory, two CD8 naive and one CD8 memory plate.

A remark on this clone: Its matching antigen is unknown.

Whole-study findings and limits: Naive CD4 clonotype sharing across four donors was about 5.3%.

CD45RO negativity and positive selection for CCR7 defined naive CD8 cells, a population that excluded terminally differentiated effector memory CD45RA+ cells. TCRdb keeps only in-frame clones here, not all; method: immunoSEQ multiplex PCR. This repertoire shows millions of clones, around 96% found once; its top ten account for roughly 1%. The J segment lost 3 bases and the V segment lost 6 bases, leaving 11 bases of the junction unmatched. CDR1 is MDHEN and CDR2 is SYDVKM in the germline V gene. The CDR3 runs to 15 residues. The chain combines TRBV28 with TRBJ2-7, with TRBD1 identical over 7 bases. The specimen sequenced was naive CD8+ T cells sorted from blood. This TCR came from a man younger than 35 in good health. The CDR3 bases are TGTGCCAGCAGCCCTCCGACAGGGACATACTACGAGCAGTACTTC. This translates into CASSPPTGTYYEQYF.